This T cell receptor beta chain was sequenced for a study of blood T cells in healthy people across ages. A minimum of 5 micrograms of total RNA was extracted per sample. Concerning this clonotype itself: Its antigen is currently unknown. A single base separates this from a much larger clone, so it may be a read error.

Next came a second PCR, run for about 7 to 11 cycles, which used a sample-barcoded 5' primer along with a J-beta primer mix. CDR3-containing paired-end reads numbered at least 2.5 million in each sample. MiXCR was run by TCRdb on the 5' RACE reads, yielding one entry per CDR3 protein. The data show approximately 800,000 distinct CDR3 sequences, about 36% seen once. Study-level results: Across samples, TCR beta diversity tracked strongly with naive T cell percentage. Roughly linear declines in TCR beta diversity per million T cells occurred with age.

Sample: blood. This receptor was obtained from a man between 18 and 35 years old in good health.

The chain's CDR3 is CACSVTGTDTQYF. CDR3 in DNA: TGTGCCTGCAGCGTCACAGGCACAGATACGCAGTATTTT. The chain is built from TRBV3-1 and TRBJ2-3, with D unclear. The CDR3 is 13 residues long. In germline, CDR1 is LGHDT, CDR2 YNNKEL (reference sequence).